A single sample gave rise to the 30 T cell receptor beta chains below, sequenced in a study of vaccination and CD4 T cells after COVID-19 (dated by TCRdb to the early 2020s). Receptors were amplified or captured by PCR. Instrument used: Illumina iSeq 100. TCRdb applied fastp at Q25 and MiXCR to the public reads, then kept only in-frame beta chains. A single entry per CDR3 protein holds the most common genes and DNA from its merged rows. Counted in this sample were roughly 22,000 distinct CDR3 sequences; less than 75% of them appeared once. Over 0.75% of the sample rests with the top ten. Specimen: CD4+ T cells from blood, collected before SARS-CoV-2 vaccination. The receptors were gathered from a human donor who had recovered from COVID-19.

The V and J genes are TRBV2 and TRBJ1-6; D may be TRBD1 (5 bases). The V gene's germline CDR1 is SNHLY and CDR2 FYNNEI. The CDR3 is made up of 13 amino acids. V was shortened by 3 bases and J by 8 bases, with 8 bases between the two germline ends. The CDR3 DNA is TGTGCCAGCAGTGACAGGGCTGATTCACCCCTCCACTTT. Encoded protein: CASSDRADSPLHF.

This clonotype was seen only once. The chain couples TRBV19 to TRBJ1-1; 9 positions agree with TRBD1. Germline V gene lookup returns CDR1 LNHDA and CDR2 SQIVND (reference sequence). With 10 bases clipped from V and 0 bases from J, the junction kept 9 bases outside the gene matches. The CDR3 contains 15 residues. The CDR3 here is CATTGQGLMNTEAFF. The CDR3 DNA reads TGTGCCACCACGGGACAGGGCCTTATGAACACTGAAGCTTTCTTT. Drawing the rest from reference TRBV19 and TRBJ1-1, the complete variable domain is DGGITQSPKYLFRKEGQNVTLSCEQNLNHDAMYWYRQDPGQGLRLIYYSQIVNDFQKGDIAEGYSVSREKKESFPLTVTSAQKNPTAFYLCATTGQGLMNTEAFFGQGTRLTVV.

The J gene is TRBJ1-2, the V gene TRBV6-1; D is possibly TRBD1 (6 bases). The CDR3 has 13 amino acids. Trimming removed 8 bases at V and 2 bases at J, with 12 bases between. Germline V gene lookup returns CDR1 MNHNS and CDR2 SASEGT. CDR3 sequence (DNA): TGTGCCAGCCACCCCGACAGGAACTATGGCTACACCTTC. Translation gives CASHPDRNYGYTF.

The chain links TRBV27 to TRBJ2-2; D may be TRBD1 (5 bases). Germline V lookup: CDR1 MNHEY, CDR2 SMNVEV (reference sequence). V was shortened by 8 bases and J by 1 base, with 11 bases between the two germline ends. The CDR3 has 14 amino acids. The CDR3 reads CASRGQVNTGELFF. The CDR3 bases are TGTGCCAGCCGTGGACAAGTGAACACCGGGGAGCTGTTTTTT.

The chain is built from TRBV2 and TRBJ2-5; D gene uncertain. The germline CDR1 and CDR2 sequences are SNHLY and FYNNEI. The ends were cut back, 2 bases at V and 3 bases at J, with 13 bases in the middle. The CDR3 extends over 15 amino acids. The CDR3 reads CASSELGQDEETQYF. The CDR3 DNA follows: TGTGCCAGCAGTGAATTGGGCCAAGACGAAGAGACCCAGTACTTC.

Turning to this clonotype: The junction does not match germline at one end; this may be a read error. The chain uses TRBV7-3 and TRBJ2-5; D call uncertain. Germline CDR1 is SGHTA and CDR2 is FQGTGA. CDR3 length equals 13 residues. CDR3 sequence reads: CANSLYEEETQYF. In nucleotides, the CDR3 is TGTGCCAACAGCTTATATGAGGAGGAGACCCAGTACTTC.

The chain joins TRBV20-1 to TRBJ2-5; no clear D gene. The V gene lost 3 bases and the J gene lost 1 base, with 0 bases spanning the gap. CDR3 length: 10 residues. Germline V gene data show CDR1 as DFQATT and CDR2 as SNEGSKA (reference sequence). CDR3 loop: CSASQETQYF. In DNA form, the CDR3 reads TGCAGTGCTAGCCAAGAGACCCAGTACTTC.

There are a few counts of this clonotype. The chain is built from TRBV27 and TRBJ2-7, with D perhaps TRBD2 (5 bases). This CDR3 comprises 13 residues. Trimming cost V 3 bases and J 5 bases, with 11 bases left between them. The germline CDR1 and CDR2 sequences are MNHEY and SMNVEV (reference sequence). CDR3 DNA sequence: TGTGCCAGCAGTTTCGGGGTCGAGAACGAGCAGTACTTC. It translates to CASSFGVENEQYF.

This chain connects TRBV6-5 to TRBJ1-5; the D is unclear. The CDR3 contains 19 residues. CDR1 is MNHEY, CDR2 SVGAGI, per germline. The V and J ends lost 0 bases and 3 bases respectively, with 21 bases between them. The CDR3 DNA follows: TGTGCCAGCAGTTACTCACCCTTTCGTCCGACGGGGAACAATCAGCCCCAGCATTTT. Encoded protein: CASSYSPFRPTGNNQPQHF.

V is TRBV2 and J is TRBJ2-3; 7 bases line up with TRBD2. Germline V lookup: CDR1 SNHLY, CDR2 FYNNEI. The CDR3 is 15 amino acids. The junction had 4 bases not matched to a gene; V was cut back by 2 bases and J by 2 bases. CDR3 sequence (DNA): TGTGCCAGCAGTGAACGGCTAGCGGACACAGATACGCAGTATTTT. This gives the protein CASSERLADTDTQYF.

The chain carries TRBV5-1 and TRBJ1-6, with TRBD1 matching 12 bases. With V trimmed by 4 bases and J by 13 bases, 6 bases remained unmatched. The CDR3 covers 14 residues. From germline, CDR1 is SGHRS and CDR2 YFSETQ. The CDR3 reads CASSPGTGGDPLHF. The CDR3 DNA reads TGCGCCAGCAGCCCCGGGACAGGGGGCGATCCCCTCCACTTT.

The sample holds one count of this clonotype. The rearrangement links TRBV25-1 to TRBJ2-1, with TRBD2 matching over 11 bases. CDR1 is MGHDK, CDR2 SYGVNS, per germline. Trimming took 4 bases from V and 2 from J; bases not matched to a gene: 4. The CDR3 totals 16 residues. CDR3 region: CASSGMTSGTYNEQFF. DNA for the CDR3: TGTGCCAGCAGTGGGATGACTAGCGGGACCTACAATGAGCAGTTCTTC.

The J gene is TRBJ1-1, the V gene TRBV20-1, with a weak D call TRBD1 (5 bases). Germline assignment: CDR1 DFQATT and CDR2 SNEGSKA (reference sequence). Trimming stripped 1 base from V and 4 bases from J, with 16 bases between. The CDR3 has 15 amino acids. CDR3 nucleotides: TGCAGTGCTAGAGCCCCTCAGGGCGGGAGCACTGAAGCTTTCTTT. It is translated as CSARAPQGGSTEAFF.

The J gene is TRBJ2-1, the V gene TRBV12-3 or TRBV12-4; a weak D match, TRBD2 (6 bases). There are 17 residues in the CDR3. Trimming shortened V by 6 bases and J by 0 bases, and 18 bases separated the two germline ends. Written as DNA, the CDR3 is TGTGCCAGCAGGCCCCCGGGACTCAGAAGCTCCTACAATGAGCAGTTCTTC. The encoded protein is CASRPPGLRSSYNEQFF.

In its sample, this clonotype was seen a few times. The V call is TRBV20-1, the J call TRBJ2-2; D is perhaps TRBD1 or TRBD2 (5 bases each). V lost 6 bases to trimming and J lost 3 bases, with 14 bases between them. CDR3 length: 14 amino acids. Germline CDR1 DFQATT, CDR2 SNEGSKA (reference sequence). The CDR3 reads CSAHPGADTGELFF. The CDR3 DNA reads TGCAGTGCCCATCCCGGGGCAGACACCGGGGAGCTGTTTTTT.

The chain recombines TRBV24-1 with TRBJ2-5; D might be TRBD1 (6 bases). The germline V and J ends were trimmed by 6 bases and 1 base, with 8 bases remaining between them. This CDR3 has 13 amino acids. CDR1 is KGHDR and CDR2 is SFDVKD in the germline V gene. The DNA of the CDR3 is TGTGCCACCAGTCCGACAGGCCAAGAGACCCAGTACTTC. Amino acid sequence: CATSPTGQETQYF.

The V and J genes are TRBV15 and TRBJ1-5; D is uncertain. V was clipped by 1 base and J by 7 bases, with 8 bases between them. The CDR3 runs to 13 residues. Germline V gene sequence: CDR1 LNHNV, CDR2 YYDKDF (reference sequence). The CDR3 protein is CATSRGGVQPQHF. In DNA, the CDR3 is TGTGCCACCAGCAGAGGAGGAGTACAGCCCCAGCATTTT.

The chain employs TRBV20-1 and TRBJ2-1; D perhaps matches TRBD2 (6 bases). CDR1 is DFQATT and CDR2 is SNEGSKA in the germline V gene (reference sequence). The CDR3 spans 10 residues. V was clipped by 5 bases and J by 9 bases, with 8 bases between them. The CDR3 region is CSAWRGEQFF. The CDR3 coding sequence is TGCAGTGCTTGGCGGGGTGAGCAGTTCTTC.

CDR3 in DNA: TGTGCCAGCGGGCACAGGGGGGCAAACACTGAAGCTTTCTTT. This translates into CASGHRGANTEAFF. The V and J genes are TRBV6-1 and TRBJ1-1; the match to TRBD1 covers 8 bases. Germline V gene lookup returns CDR1 MNHNS and CDR2 SASEGT. This CDR3 spans 14 amino acids. V trimming: 8 bases; J trimming: 2 bases; junction bases outside the gene matches: 7.

This clonotype showed up just a few times. The rearrangement uses TRBV28 and TRBJ1-3; tentatively, D is TRBD1 (5 bases). The V gene's germline CDR1 is MDHEN and CDR2 SYDVKM. The CDR3 totals 15 residues. V dropped 3 bases and J dropped 0 bases, with 9 bases sitting between them. This CDR3 reads CASSFGGGSGNTIYF. CDR3 nucleotide sequence: TGTGCCAGCAGTTTCGGGGGGGGCTCTGGAAACACCATATATTTT.

The J gene is TRBJ2-3, the V gene TRBV24-1, with D possibly TRBD2 on 5 matching bases. With 4 bases removed from V and 7 bases from J, the gap between germline ends came to 23 bases. This CDR3 has 17 residues. Per germline, CDR1 KGHDR and CDR2 SFDVKD. The CDR3 DNA reads TGTGCCACCAGTGAAAAAACTTCAAGCCCAGCGACTAATACGCAGTATTTT. It yields the protein CATSEKTSSPATNTQYF.

The V call is TRBV5-1, the J call TRBJ1-2, with 7 bases aligning to TRBD1. The germline gives CDR1 SGHRS, CDR2 YFSETQ. The V and J ends lost 4 bases and 6 bases, in that order; junction bases with no gene match: 6. This CDR3 comprises 13 residues. The CDR3 sequence: CASSPGTANGYTF. CDR3 nucleotide sequence: TGCGCCAGCAGCCCAGGGACAGCAAATGGCTACACCTTC. Using reference TRBV5-1 and TRBJ1-2 for the parts outside the CDR3, the full variable domain is KAGVTQTPRYLIKTRGQQVTLSCSPISGHRSVSWYQQTPGQGLQFLFEYFSETQRNKGNFPGRFSGRQFSNSRSEMNVSTLELGDSALYLCASSPGTANGYTFGSGTRLTVV.

This sequence joins TRBV20-1 and TRBJ1-1; the match to TRBD1 covers 7 bases. The CDR3 is 13 residues long. J lost 0 bases, V lost 4 bases, and 2 bases had no gene match. Germline V gene sequence: CDR1 DFQATT, CDR2 SNEGSKA (reference sequence). The CDR3 nucleotides are TGCAGTGCTAAACAGGGGATGAACACTGAAGCTTTCTTT. Translation gives CSAKQGMNTEAFF.

The V and J genes are TRBV6-1 and TRBJ1-4; no clear D. Germline CDR1 reads MNHNS; CDR2 reads SASEGT. CDR3 length equals 16 residues. V lost 8 bases, J lost 7 bases, and 23 bases lay in between. The CDR3 loop is CASRNVGEGWGEKLFF. CDR3 sequence (DNA): TGTGCCAGCCGCAATGTTGGTGAAGGGTGGGGTGAAAAACTGTTTTTT.

This clonotype was seen once. The chain uses TRBV5-1 and TRBJ1-6; D might be TRBD1 (5 bases). The germline V gene encodes CDR1 SGHRS and CDR2 YFSETQ. The CDR3 is 14 amino acids. V shed 3 bases and J shed 10 bases, with 14 bases lying between them. The CDR3 sequence is CASSSGGGTSPLHF. CDR3 nucleotide sequence: TGCGCCAGCAGCTCCGGGGGGGGTACCTCACCCCTCCACTTT.

The chain combines TRBV20-1 with TRBJ2-1, with 14 bases that match TRBD2. The CDR3 spans 13 residues. V lost 6 bases to trimming and J lost 10 bases; unmatched junction nucleotides: 5. Germline-derived CDR1 and CDR2 are DFQATT and SNEGSKA (reference sequence). The CDR3 sequence is CSAKGLAGVEQFF. CDR3 nucleotides: TGCAGTGCGAAGGGACTAGCGGGAGTGGAGCAGTTCTTC.

V usage is TRBV28 and J usage is TRBJ2-4, with D possibly matching TRBD1 (5 bases). This CDR3 spans 14 amino acids. Germline lookup yields CDR1 MDHEN and CDR2 SYDVKM. Trimming took 5 bases from V and 5 from J, leaving 13 bases between them. The CDR3 sequence: CASSLVNRQNIQYF. The CDR3 bases are TGTGCCAGCAGTCTCGTTAACAGGCAAAACATTCAGTACTTC. The full variable domain, in which reference TRBV28 and TRBJ2-4 provide the parts outside the CDR3, is DVKVTQSSRYLVKRTGEKVFLECVQDMDHENMFWYRQDPGLGLRLIYFSYDVKMKEKGDIPEGYSVSREKKERFSLILESASTNQTSMYLCASSLVNRQNIQYFGAGTRLSVL.

This chain joins TRBV7-3 and TRBJ2-1; 11 bases agree with TRBD2. Trimming at V came to 5 bases and at J to 9 bases, leaving 9 bases not matched to a gene. Germline CDR1 and CDR2: SGHTA and FQGTGA. The CDR3 is 15 residues long. The CDR3 DNA sequence: TGTGCCAGCAGCCCGGGTAGCGGGAGGGCCAGTGAGCAGTTCTTC. Translated: CASSPGSGRASEQFF.

This rearrangement joins TRBV10-3 to TRBJ1-2; perhaps TRBD1 as D (6 bases). The germline CDR1 and CDR2 sequences are ENHRY and SYGVKD. The CDR3 covers 17 residues. V was trimmed by 0 bases and J by 4 bases, leaving 18 bases between them. As DNA, the CDR3 is TGTGCCATCAGTGAGTCGTTAGGCTTAGGACAGACCTATGGCTACACCTTC. This encodes CAISESLGLGQTYGYTF.

A few counts support this clonotype. This chain joins TRBV7-9 and TRBJ2-7; the match to TRBD1 covers 11 bases. Trimming removed 5 bases from V and 0 bases from J; junction bases left unmatched: 12. CDR1 is SEHNR, CDR2 FQNEAQ, per germline (reference sequence). The CDR3 covers 18 residues. CDR3: CASSLPRSDRGRSYEQYF. For the CDR3, the DNA is TGTGCCAGCAGCCTACCACGCTCGGACAGGGGGCGCTCCTACGAGCAGTACTTC.